Listed here are 17 T cell receptor beta chains from one sample, sequenced in a study of T cell repertoires in aging, cancer and after chemotherapy. Rearranged V-D-J TRB sequences were amplified with a mixed TRB-A/B primer pool. TCRdb re-called the multiplex PCR reads with MiXCR, one entry per CDR3 protein. The sample has some 1,000 distinct CDR3 sequences; about 23% are singletons. Amplification of TCR beta used genomic DNA extracted from peripheral blood. Sample: blood. All receptors derive from a human donor with a solid tumor.

This clonotype was counted a few times. The V call is TRBV5-4, the J call TRBJ1-4, with a tentative D call TRBD1 (6 bases). CDR1 SGHNT and CDR2 YYREEE come from the germline V gene (reference sequence). The CDR3 runs to 15 residues. The V and J ends lost 1 base and 5 bases respectively, with 12 bases between them. In DNA, the CDR3 is TGTGCCAGCAGCTTGAACAGGGCAGTAAATGAAAAACTGTTTTTT. Translating it yields CASSLNRAVNEKLFF.

The chain recombines TRBV5-6 with TRBJ2-1; the D gene is possibly TRBD1 (6 bases). Germline CDR1 reads SGHDT; CDR2 reads YYEEEE. V lost 1 base and J lost 1, with 12 bases in between. CDR3 size: 16 residues. For the CDR3, the DNA is TGTGCCAGCAGCTTGATTAGACAGGAATCCTACAATGAGCAGTTCTTC. This codes for CASSLIRQESYNEQFF.

The count of this clonotype is one. The gene calls are TRBV28 and TRBJ1-5; D is uncertain. Germline V gene data show CDR1 as MDHEN and CDR2 as SYDVKM. The germline V and J ends were trimmed by 4 bases and 5 bases, with 15 bases remaining between them. The CDR3 is 15 amino acids. As DNA, the CDR3 is TGTGCCAGCAGTTCCCCGGCCCCCGGGGATCAGCCCCAGCATTTT. This translates into CASSSPAPGDQPQHF.

This clonotype qualifies as large. The J gene is TRBJ1-5, the V gene TRBV19; D gene uncertain. Trimming left V 3 bases short and J 5 bases short, with 14 bases between. The germline V gene has CDR1 LNHDA and CDR2 SQIVND (reference sequence). The CDR3 covers 15 residues. The CDR3: CASSIVNGIHQPQHF. The DNA for the CDR3 is TGTGCCAGTAGTATTGTGAACGGTATCCATCAGCCCCAGCATTTT.

This clonotype is hyperexpanded. This chain links TRBV19 with TRBJ2-2; TRBD2 might be the D (6 bases). The CDR3 runs to 13 residues. Germline V gene sequence: CDR1 LNHDA, CDR2 SQIVND (reference sequence). CDR3 sequence reads: CVSGGPNTGELFF. DNA for the CDR3: TGTGTCAGCGGAGGGCCGAACACCGGGGAGCTGTTTTTT.

By frequency in the sample, this clonotype is large. V and J are TRBV11-2 and TRBJ2-7, with D possibly being TRBD2 (5 bases). V lost 1 base, J lost 5 bases, and 9 bases lay in between. The V gene's germline CDR1 is SGHAT and CDR2 FQNNGV. This CDR3 contains 13 residues. Written as DNA, the CDR3 is TGTGCCAGCAGCTTAGGAGGGATAAACGAGCAGTACTTC. Protein product: CASSLGGINEQYF.

This clonotype is large within its sample. The V gene is TRBV15, the J gene TRBJ2-7; D is perhaps TRBD1 (7 bases). This CDR3 is built from 15 residues. CDR1 and CDR2 from the germline V gene are LNHNV and YYDKDF (reference sequence). V shed 1 base and J shed 3 bases, with 13 bases lying between them. CDR3 coding DNA: TGTGCCACCAGCAGAGCGGCAGGGGGGCTCTACGAGCAGTACTTC. Amino acid sequence: CATSRAAGGLYEQYF. The complete variable domain, with remaining parts taken from reference TRBV15 and TRBJ2-7, reads DAMVIQNPRYQVTQFGKPVTLSCSQTLNHNVMYWYQQKSSQAPKLLFHYYDKDFNNEADTPDNFQSRRPNTSFCFLDIRSPGLGDTAMYLCATSRAAGGLYEQYFGPGTRLTVT.

In its sample, this clonotype ranks as medium-sized (0.01 to 0.1%). CDR3 residues: CASSLFRTGGGELFF. CDR3 sequence (DNA): TGTGCCAGCAGCTTATTCAGGACAGGGGGCGGGGAACTGTTTTTT. The chain joins TRBV7-2 to TRBJ1-4, with TRBD1 matching 11 bases. The J segment lost 12 bases and the V segment lost 2 bases, leaving 8 bases of the junction unmatched. The CDR3 sequence is 15 residues long. In germline, CDR1 is SGHTA, CDR2 FQGNSA.

This chain connects TRBV6-5 to TRBJ1-2; TRBD1 agrees at 9 bases. Germline V CDR1 and CDR2: MNHEY, SVGAGI. This CDR3 comprises 16 residues. J gave up 8 bases and V 2 bases, and 12 bases lay outside the gene matches. CDR3 amino acids: CASSYTGTGWVLGYTF. The CDR3 DNA reads TGTGCCAGCAGTTACACAGGGACAGGGTGGGTTTTAGGCTACACCTTC.

Concerning this clonotype: This may be a read error, as it is one base from a much larger clone. This chain links TRBV13 with TRBJ2-3; D possibly uses TRBD1 or TRBD2 (7 bases each). Trimming shortened V by 2 bases and J by 6 bases, and 18 bases separated the two germline ends. Germline CDR1 reads PRHDT; CDR2 reads FYEKMQ (reference sequence). CDR3 size: 16 residues. The CDR3 region is CASSLTSDRVPDTQYF. The CDR3 DNA sequence: TGTGCCAGCAGCTTAACTAGCGACAGGGTTCCCGATACGCAGTATTTT.

In its sample, this clonotype ranks as medium-sized. CDR3 nucleotides: TGTGCCAGCTCAACAGGTCCTAACTATGGCTACACCTTC. It codes for CASSTGPNYGYTF. The chain couples TRBV18 to TRBJ1-2; D is perhaps TRBD1 (5 bases). Germline lookup yields CDR1 KGHSH and CDR2 LQKENI. The CDR3 loop spans 13 amino acids. V was clipped by 5 bases and J by 0 bases, with 7 bases between them.

V usage is TRBV5-4 and J usage is TRBJ2-7; D is unclear. With 4 bases removed from V and 4 bases from J, the gap between germline ends came to 9 bases. The germline V gene has CDR1 SGHNT and CDR2 YYREEE (reference sequence). The CDR3 is 12 residues long. Here the CDR3 reads CASSVDVYEQYF. As DNA, the CDR3 is TGTGCCAGCAGCGTGGACGTTTACGAGCAGTACTTC.

Sample share makes this clonotype medium-sized (0.01 to 0.1%). J is TRBJ1-5 and V is TRBV27; D unclear. Per the germline V gene, CDR1 is MNHEY and CDR2 is SMNVEV (reference sequence). The CDR3 length is 15 residues. Trimming removed 6 bases at V and 1 base at J, with 13 bases between. The CDR3 protein is CASSEAPWSNQPQHF. CDR3 DNA: TGTGCCAGCAGCGAAGCACCGTGGAGCAATCAGCCCCAGCATTTT.

This clonotype has a handful of counts. This chain links TRBV6-2 or TRBV6-3 with TRBJ2-3; 12 bases are shared with TRBD2. The CDR3 totals 16 residues. The germline V gene encodes CDR1 MNHEY and CDR2 SVGEGT. After removal of 5 bases from V and 4 bases from J, the junction contained 7 bases not matched to a gene. CDR3 in DNA: TGTGCCAGCAGTGAACGGACTAGCGGGGACGCAGATACGCAGTATTTT. Protein: CASSERTSGDADTQYF.

The rearrangement links TRBV20-1 to TRBJ1-3, with TRBD1 matching over 7 bases. The CDR3 extends over 14 amino acids. J was trimmed by 5 bases and V by 2 bases; bases with no gene match: 6. From germline, CDR1 is DFQATT and CDR2 SNEGSKA (reference sequence). DNA for the CDR3: TGCAGTGCTAGACCCCGGGACAGAAGAAACACCATATATTTT. Residues: CSARPRDRRNTIYF.

The table lists this clonotype with a few counts. This chain links TRBV5-5 with TRBJ2-7; 7 nucleotides align to TRBD2. CDR1 SGHKS and CDR2 YYEKEE come from the germline V gene (reference sequence). The CDR3 sequence is 15 residues long. The trim removed 1 base at V and 3 bases at J, leaving 7 bases unmatched. CDR3 loop: CASSLLAGVLYEQYF. As DNA, the CDR3 is TGTGCCAGCAGCTTGCTGGCGGGAGTTCTCTACGAGCAGTACTTC.

This chain joins TRBV5-5 and TRBJ2-7; D might be TRBD1 (6 bases). Germline V lookup: CDR1 SGHKS, CDR2 YYEKEE (reference sequence). The CDR3 consists of 16 residues. V was shortened by 0 bases and J by 2 bases, with 15 bases between the two germline ends. DNA of the CDR3: TGTGCCAGCAGCTTGGCAATAGGGGGTGCTCCCTACGAGCAGTACTTC. It encodes CASSLAIGGAPYEQYF.